The entry below describes one T cell receptor beta chain. Antigen unknown. The data belong to a study of T-cell memory formation after mild COVID-19. Study-level points and caveats: The main location of contracting CD4+ clones was CM and EM, and that of contracting CD8+ clones was EMRA. Some clones that responded turned up in pre-infection memory, which suggests that cross-reactive memory joined in.

Researchers used 5'RACE with constant-segment primers to make TCR alpha and TCR beta cDNA libraries that carry sample barcodes and UMIs. TCRdb reanalysed the 5' RACE reads using MiXCR and keeps one entry per CDR3 protein. The table shows under 200,000 distinct CDR3 sequences, with 25% to 40% occurring only once. Trimming shortened V by 4 bases and J by 1 base, and 16 bases separated the two germline ends. This CDR3 has 15 amino acids. The germline V gene encodes CDR1 GTSNPN and CDR2 SVGIG (reference sequence). The TCR comes from an adult woman who had mild COVID-19 (a few samples of this study predate the infection). Cell type and time point are not known. Source material: PBMCs or a T cell subset sorted from them (not recorded which). V and J are TRBV30 and TRBJ1-1; D ambiguous. The DNA of the CDR3 is TGTGCCTGGACGGCGATCGGCAGCTCGAACACTGAAGCTTTCTTT. Translation: CAWTAIGSSNTEAFF.